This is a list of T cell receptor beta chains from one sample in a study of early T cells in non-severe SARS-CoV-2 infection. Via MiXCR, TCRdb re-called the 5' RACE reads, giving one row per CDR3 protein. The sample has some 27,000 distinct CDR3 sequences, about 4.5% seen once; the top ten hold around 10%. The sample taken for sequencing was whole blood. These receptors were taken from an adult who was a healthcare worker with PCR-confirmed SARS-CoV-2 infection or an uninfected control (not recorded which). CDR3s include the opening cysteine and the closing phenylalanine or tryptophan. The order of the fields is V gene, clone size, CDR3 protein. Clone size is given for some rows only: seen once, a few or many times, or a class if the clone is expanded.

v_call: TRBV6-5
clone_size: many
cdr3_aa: CASSLRQGRELFF

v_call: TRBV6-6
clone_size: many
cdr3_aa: CAAEDRGSYEQYF

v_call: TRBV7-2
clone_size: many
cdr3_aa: CASSLMTAYEQYF

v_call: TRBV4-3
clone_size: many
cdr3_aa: CASSQEGGGLAGDPPYTDTQYF

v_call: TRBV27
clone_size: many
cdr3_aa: CASSLMATRGTDTQYF

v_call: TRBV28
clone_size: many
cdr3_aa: CASSFRREQYF

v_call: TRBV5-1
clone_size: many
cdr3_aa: CASSFMGHSYEQYF

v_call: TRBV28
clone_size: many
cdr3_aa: CASSLIPTPYNEQFF

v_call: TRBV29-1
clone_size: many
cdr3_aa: CSVVQREGLEQYF

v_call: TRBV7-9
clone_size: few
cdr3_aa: CASTFGGAFKPDTQYF

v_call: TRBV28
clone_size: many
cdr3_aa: CASTKRGASNEKLFF

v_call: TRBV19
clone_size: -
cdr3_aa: CASQGQGNTEAFF

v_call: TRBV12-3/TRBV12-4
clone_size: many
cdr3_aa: CASRPGRRKATNEKLFF

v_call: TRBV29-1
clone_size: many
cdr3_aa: CSVAAPGQGWNEQFF

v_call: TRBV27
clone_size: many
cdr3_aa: CASSPDRFLYEQYF

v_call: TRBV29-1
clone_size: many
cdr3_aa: CSVSKGRETQYF

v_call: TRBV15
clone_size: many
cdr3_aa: CATSRDPEETQYF

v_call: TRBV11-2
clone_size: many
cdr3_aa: CASSLGGQPQHF

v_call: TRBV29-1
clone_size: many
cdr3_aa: CSAVQQEYGTQYF

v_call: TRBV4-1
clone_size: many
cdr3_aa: CASSQVGAPEYGYTF

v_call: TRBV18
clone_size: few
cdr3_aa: CASSPQRDTQYF

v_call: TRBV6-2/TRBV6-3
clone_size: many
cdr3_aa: CASSYSSGVDTQYF

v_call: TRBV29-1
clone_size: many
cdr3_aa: CSVEVPQGGNTGELFF

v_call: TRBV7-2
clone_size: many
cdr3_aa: CASSLDSAGTEQYF

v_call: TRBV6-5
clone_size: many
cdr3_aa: CASREPGQGARGAQHF

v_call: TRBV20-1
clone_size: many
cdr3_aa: CSANEKGLAYEQYF

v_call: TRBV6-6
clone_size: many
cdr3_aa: CASSYARLENTEAFF

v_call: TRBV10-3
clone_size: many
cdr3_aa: CAISGLGGGKGSYNEQFF

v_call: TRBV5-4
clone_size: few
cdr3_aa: CASSLVTGENEQFF

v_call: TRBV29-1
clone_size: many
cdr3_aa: CSVEEAGYEQYF

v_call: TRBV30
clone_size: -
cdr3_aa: CAWSIIYEQYF

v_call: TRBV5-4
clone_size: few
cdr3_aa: CASSLGAGGPYEQYF

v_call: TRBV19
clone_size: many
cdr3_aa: CASSVYSRDRVNIQYF

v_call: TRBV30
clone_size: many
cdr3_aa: CAWSRLAGRTDTQYF

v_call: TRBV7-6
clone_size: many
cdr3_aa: CASSSSSGRAGETQYF

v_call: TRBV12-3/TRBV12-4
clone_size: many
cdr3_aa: CASSQVLAGHGEQYF

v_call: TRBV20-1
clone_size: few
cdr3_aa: CSALRGTSGIYEQFF

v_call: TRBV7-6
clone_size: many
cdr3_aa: CASSLAPTDTQYF

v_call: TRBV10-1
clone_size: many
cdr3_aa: CASSDGGSGIYNEQFF

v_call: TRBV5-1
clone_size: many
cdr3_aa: CASSLGDLYNEQFF

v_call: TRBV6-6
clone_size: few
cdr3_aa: CASSWDYEQYF